Listed below are T cell receptor beta chains from one sample, sequenced in a study of metastatic and nonmetastatic thyroid tumors. TCRdb reassembled clones from the PCR reads with MiXCR. The sample lists about 6,700 clones, about 30% occurring once. The specimen sequenced was adjacent normal tissue. The receptors were sampled from a female donor with papillary thyroid cancer or a benign thyroid nodule (not recorded which). Some clones in this sample may be carry-over from other donors' samples. The CDR3 runs from the conserved cysteine through the conserved F or W. The D gene is left open where the match is weak. The size entry is marked missing in some rows and otherwise reads once, few, many or a size class.

j_call d_call clone_size v_call cdr3_nt cdr3_aa
TRBJ2-2 NA NA TRBV19 TGTGCCAGTGGGAACACCGGGGAGCTGTTTTTT CASGNTGELFF
TRBJ1-2 NA large TRBV2 TGTGCCAGCAGTGAGGGGGGTAAAACGGGCTACACCTTC CASSEGGKTGYTF
TRBJ1-6 NA few TRBV20-1 TGCAGTGCTCCCGGGCCATCGAGATCCTATAATTCATCCCTCCACTTT CSAPGPSRSYNSSLHF
TRBJ1-4 NA NA TRBV12-3/TRBV12-4 TGTGCCAGCAGGAACACGACGGGGACTGAAAAACTGTTTTTT CASRNTTGTEKLFF
TRBJ2-5 TRBD2 NA TRBV20-1 TGCAGTGCTAGACTGGATGCGGGAGGGGGGGCCAAAGATACCCAGTACTTC CSARLDAGGGAKDTQYF
TRBJ2-7 TRBD2 NA TRBV20-1 TGCAGTGCTAGAAGCCTAGCGGGAGGGAGCGACGAGCAGTACTTC CSARSLAGGSDEQYF
TRBJ1-3 NA NA TRBV14 TGTGCCAGCAGCCAAGGCATAGCGAATCCTGGAAACACCATATATTTT CASSQGIANPGNTIYF
TRBJ1-1 NA NA TRBV3-1 TGTGCCAGCAGCCAAGATCCGGGCGCGCCGCAGAACACTGAAGCTTTCTTT CASSQDPGAPQNTEAFF
TRBJ1-5 TRBD1 NA TRBV6-2/TRBV6-3 TGTGCCAGCTCAGGGACAGGGACTCAGCCCCAGCATTTT CASSGTGTQPQHF
TRBJ1-5 NA NA TRBV18 TGTGCCAGCTCACCCGGGGGGGGCCATCAGCCCCAGCATTTT CASSPGGGHQPQHF
TRBJ1-1 NA medium-sized TRBV5-1 TGCGCCAGCAGCTTGTTCACAGGGAAGAACACTGAAGCTTTCTTT CASSLFTGKNTEAFF
TRBJ2-7 NA NA TRBV20-1 TGCAGTGCTAGGAGGGGGGACTACGAGCAGTACTTC CSARRGDYEQYF